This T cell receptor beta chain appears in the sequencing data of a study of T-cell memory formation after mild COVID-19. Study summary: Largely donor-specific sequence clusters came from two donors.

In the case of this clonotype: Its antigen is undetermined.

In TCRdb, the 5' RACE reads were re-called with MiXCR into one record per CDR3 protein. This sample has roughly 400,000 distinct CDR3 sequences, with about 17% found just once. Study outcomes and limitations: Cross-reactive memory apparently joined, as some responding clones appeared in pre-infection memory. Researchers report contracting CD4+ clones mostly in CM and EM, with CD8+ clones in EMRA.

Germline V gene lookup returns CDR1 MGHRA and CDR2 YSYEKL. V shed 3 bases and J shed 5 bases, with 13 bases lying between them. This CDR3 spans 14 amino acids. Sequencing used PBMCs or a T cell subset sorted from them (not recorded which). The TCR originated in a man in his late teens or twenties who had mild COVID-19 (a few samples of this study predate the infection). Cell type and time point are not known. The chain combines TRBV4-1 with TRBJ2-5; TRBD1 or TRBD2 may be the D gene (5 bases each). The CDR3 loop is CASSHRQGRETQYF. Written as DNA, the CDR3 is TGCGCCAGCAGCCACCGGCAGGGACGGGAGACCCAGTACTTC.